This note documents a single T cell receptor beta chain sequence. CDR1 is SGHRS, CDR2 YFSETQ, per germline. With V trimmed by 4 bases and J by 1 base, 16 bases remained unmatched. The CDR3 sequence is 18 residues long. Produced via immunoSEQ multiplex PCR; TCRdb's table is partial and in-frame only. The sample lists about 36,000 clones; around 73% were seen once. The rectum was sampled with one to two pinch biopsies at colonoscopy. This entry comes from a study of pediatric ulcerative colitis. The clonotype comes from a boy between 5 and 17 years old with moderate ulcerative colitis. V usage is TRBV5-1 and J usage is TRBJ1-2; 7 nucleotides match TRBD1. Material: gut tissue. The CDR3, as DNA: TGCGCCAGCAGCCCAGCGCCCGGGACAGCGAAGGGTAACTATGGCTACACCTTC. Translating gives CASSPAPGTAKGNYGYTF.